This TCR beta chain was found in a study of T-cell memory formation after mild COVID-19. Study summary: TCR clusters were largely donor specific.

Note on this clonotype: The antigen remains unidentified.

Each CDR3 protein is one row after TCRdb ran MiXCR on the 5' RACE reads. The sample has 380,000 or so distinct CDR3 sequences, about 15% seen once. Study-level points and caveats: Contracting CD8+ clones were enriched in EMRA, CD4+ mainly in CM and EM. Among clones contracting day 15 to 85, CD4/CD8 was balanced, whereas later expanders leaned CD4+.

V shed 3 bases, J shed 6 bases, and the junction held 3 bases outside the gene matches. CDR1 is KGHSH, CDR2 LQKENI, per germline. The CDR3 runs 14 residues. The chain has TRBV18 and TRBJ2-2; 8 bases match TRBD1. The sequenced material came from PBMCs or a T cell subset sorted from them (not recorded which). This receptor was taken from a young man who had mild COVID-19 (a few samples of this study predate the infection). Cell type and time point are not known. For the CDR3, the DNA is TGTGCCAGCTCACCTATGACAGGGGCCGGGGAGCTGTTTTTT. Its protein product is CASSPMTGAGELFF.